These T cell receptor beta chains were read from a single sample in a study of blood T cell repertoires in COVID-19. Clones were sequenced by immunoSEQ multiplex PCR, and TCRdb holds only the in-frame ones, with some missing. This sample has 110,000 or so clones; 60% to 85% occur once, and the top ten carry roughly 6.2%. The sequenced sample consisted of peripheral blood. The origin of the receptors is a man in his 70s with acute or convalescent COVID-19. Both conserved end residues are part of each CDR3. Fields, in order: clone size, D gene, CDR3 length, V gene, J gene, CDR3 protein, CDR3 DNA. A D gene is named only where the DNA matches it firmly. Clone size is stated in some rows and not others, as once, few, many or a class when expanded.

-,-,14,TRBV2,TRBJ1-6,CASSVYGGDSPLHF,TGTGCCAGCAGTGTGTACGGGGGGGACTCACCCCTCCACTTT
-,TRBD1,16,TRBV6-5,TRBJ2-4,CASSYTDRDSKNIQYF,TGTGCCAGCAGTTACACGGACCGGGACAGCAAAAACATTCAGTACTTC
few,TRBD1,16,TRBV5-6,TRBJ1-1,CASSKDRGLMNTEAFF,TGTGCCAGCAGCAAGGACAGGGGGCTTATGAACACTGAAGCTTTCTTT
-,TRBD1,15,TRBV2,TRBJ1-1,CASSGQGVKYTEAFF,TGTGCCAGCAGTGGCCAGGGGGTAAAGTACACTGAAGCTTTCTTT
-,-,15,TRBV2,TRBJ2-4,CASRAGRLAKNIQYF,TGTGCCAGCAGGGCCGGGAGACTAGCCAAAAACATTCAGTACTTC
-,-,11,TRBV29-1,TRBJ2-5,CSVHFQETQYF,TGCAGCGTTCATTTCCAAGAGACCCAGTACTTC
few,TRBD2,15,TRBV7-9,TRBJ2-3,CASSFLAGGTDTQYF,TGTGCCAGCAGCTTTCTAGCGGGGGGCACAGATACGCAGTATTTT
-,-,14,TRBV6-6,TRBJ1-1,CASSYSSDRGEAFF,TGTGCCAGCAGTTACTCGTCGGATCGGGGTGAAGCTTTCTTT
-,TRBD1,14,TRBV3-1/TRBV3-2,TRBJ1-4,CASSPTGDGEKLFF,TGTGCCAGCAGCCCGACAGGGGATGGTGAAAAACTGTTTTTT
-,-,14,TRBV10-3,TRBJ1-3,CAARGQISGNTIYF,TGTGCCGCGCGAGGACAGATCTCTGGAAACACCATATATTTT
-,-,17,TRBV4-2,TRBJ2-6,CASSQEGHHSGANVLTF,TGTGCCAGCAGCCAAGAAGGACACCACTCTGGGGCCAACGTCCTGACTTTC
-,-,16,TRBV13,TRBJ1-6,CASSLSFGGENSPLHF,TGTGCCAGCAGCTTGTCGTTTGGCGGGGAGAATTCACCCCTCCACTTT
-,-,11,TRBV6-5,TRBJ2-1,CASSYNREQFF,TGTGCCAGCAGTTACAATCGTGAGCAGTTCTTC
-,TRBD1,15,TRBV7-3,TRBJ2-2,CASSFGTGNTGELFF,TGTGCCAGCAGCTTCGGGACAGGGAACACCGGGGAGCTGTTTTTT
-,-,14,TRBV5-6,TRBJ2-7,CASSLGRTGGEQYF,TGTGCCAGCAGCTTAGGCAGAACCGGGGGCGAGCAGTACTTC
-,-,14,TRBV2,TRBJ1-6,CASREGLANSPLHF,TGTGCCAGCAGGGAGGGACTGGCGAATTCACCCCTCCACTTT
-,TRBD1,15,TRBV28,TRBJ2-7,CASSLGRGRRKEQYF,TGTGCCAGCAGTCTCGGCAGGGGGCGACGGAAGGAGCAGTACTTC
-,-,12,TRBV2,TRBJ2-7,CASSGPGHEQYF,TGTGCCAGCAGTGGCCCAGGGCACGAGCAGTACTTC
-,-,16,TRBV9,TRBJ2-3,CASSPLRTTTTDTQYF,TGTGCCAGCAGCCCACTTAGGACTACAACTACAGATACGCAGTATTTT
-,-,15,TRBV6-5,TRBJ1-2,CASRTPGLDNYGYTF,TGTGCCAGCCGCACGCCGGGACTCGACAACTATGGCTACACCTTC
-,-,16,TRBV7-9,TRBJ1-6,CASSHDTGGRPSPLHF,TGTGCCAGCAGTCACGACACAGGTGGTCGTCCTTCACCCCTCCACTTT
once,TRBD2,14,TRBV7-3,TRBJ2-2,CASSPTSGPGELFF,TGTGCCAGCAGCCCCACTAGCGGTCCCGGGGAGCTGTTTTTT
-,TRBD1,15,TRBV5-5,TRBJ2-7,CASSLVRTGGYEQYF,TGTGCCAGCAGCTTGGTCCGGACAGGGGGCTACGAGCAGTACTTC
-,TRBD1,13,TRBV6-6,TRBJ1-1,CASSGTENTEAFF,TGTGCCAGCAGTGGGACAGAGAACACTGAAGCTTTCTTT
-,TRBD1,16,TRBV5-5,TRBJ1-5,CASSPQGTGMGQPQHF,TGTGCCAGCAGCCCCCAAGGGACAGGGATGGGGCAGCCCCAGCATTTT
-,-,15,TRBV4-1,TRBJ2-5,CASSQDSGVAPSQYF,TGCGCCAGCAGCCAAGATTCGGGGGTAGCCCCCTCTCAGTACTTC
-,TRBD1,16,TRBV3-1/TRBV3-2,TRBJ1-2,CASSQVSDRGGYGYTF,TGTGCCAGCAGCCAAGTTTCGGACAGGGGAGGGTATGGCTACACCTTC
-,-,15,TRBV7-3,TRBJ2-1,CASSPVGGQYNEQFF,TGTGCCAGCAGCCCCGTGGGGGGGCAATACAATGAGCAGTTCTTC